Sequencing of this T cell receptor (beta chain) was carried out in a study of beta chain features in type 1 diabetes. Broader study findings: The study found moderately but significantly shorter TCRB CDR3s in all four CD4+ subsets of Type 1 diabetes patients. Patients' naive, central memory and Treg TCRB repertoires seemed closer to one another than those of healthy donors.

This clone came up a few times. Its target is not known. As every portion of the isolated RNA was reverse transcribed, the sequencing read expressed TCRB transcripts. Clones were sequenced by immunoSEQ multiplex PCR, and TCRdb holds only the in-frame ones, with some missing. The sample shows fewer than 400,000 clones, roughly 9% of them seen only once. CD45RO/CCR7/CD25/CD127/CD95/CD27 staining was used to isolate CD4+ naive, central memory, regulatory and stem cell-like memory cells by sorting. The CDR3 is 14 residues long. Unmatched junction bases numbered 8, after V lost 6 bases and J lost 4 bases. Looked up from germline, CDR1 is SGHVS and CDR2 is FQNEAQ.

The origin of this receptor is a man aged 25 to 40 with type 1 diabetes. V and J are TRBV7-8 and TRBJ1-1; 7 nucleotides line up with TRBD1. The sequenced material came from central memory CD4+ T cells from blood. Here the CDR3 DNA reads TGTGCCAGCAGACCTGGACAGGCCGGCACTGAAGCTTTCTTT. Protein sequence: CASRPGQAGTEAFF. Combining the CDR3 with reference TRBV7-8 and TRBJ1-1 gives the whole variable domain GAGVSQSPRYKVAKRGQDVALRCDPISGHVSLFWYQQALGQGPEFLTYFQNEAQLDKSGLPSDRFFAERPEGSVSTLKIQRTQQEDSAVYLCASRPGQAGTEAFFGQGTRLTVV.